The 27 T cell receptor beta chains below were found in one sample sequenced in a study of blood T cells in healthy people across ages. The use of a sample-barcoded 5' primer and a J-beta primer mix characterized a second PCR of roughly 6 to 11 cycles. TCRdb re-called the 5' RACE reads through MiXCR, storing one row per CDR3 protein. This table holds about 900,000 distinct CDR3 sequences, about 48% found once. The sequencing input was blood. These receptors were taken from a man aged 25 to 45 in good health.

This rearrangement joins TRBV10-3 to TRBJ2-3; D may be TRBD2 (5 bases). This CDR3 region has 10 residues. The germline V and J ends were trimmed by 10 bases and 10 bases, with 12 bases remaining between them. The germline gives CDR1 ENHRY, CDR2 SYGVKD. The CDR3 here is CARRGNAQYF. The DNA for the CDR3 is TGTGCCAGGAGAGGGAATGCGCAGTATTTT.

Comments on this clonotype: At one of its ends the junction is not consistent with the germline gene, which may arise from a read error. J is TRBJ2-6 and V is TRBV7-3; the D is unclear. Germline CDR1 and CDR2: SGHTA and FQGTGA. The CDR3 spans 16 residues. The CDR3 sequence: CASSLITGSGTNVLTF. CDR3 coding DNA: TGTGCCAGCAGCTTAATAACCGGGTCTGGGACCAACGTCCTGACTTTC. Full variable domain (remainder filled in from reference TRBV7-3 and TRBJ2-6): GAGVSQTPSNKVTEKGKYVELRCDPISGHTALYWYRQSLGQGPEFLIYFQGTGAADDSGLPNDRFFAVRPEGSVSTLKIQRTERGDSAVYLCASSLITGSGTNVLTFGAGSRLTVL.

This clonotype has more than one count but fewer than ten. The rearrangement joins TRBV6-5 to TRBJ2-5; 8 nucleotides match TRBD1. Germline CDR1 reads MNHEY; CDR2 reads SVGAGI. V shed 3 bases, J shed 5 bases, and the junction held 8 bases outside the gene matches. This CDR3 has 15 residues. The CDR3 sequence: CASSYWDRLRETQYF. The CDR3 DNA sequence: TGTGCCAGCAGTTATTGGGACAGGTTGAGGGAGACCCAGTACTTC.

The rearrangement joins TRBV12-3 or TRBV12-4 to TRBJ2-1; TRBD1 might be the D (5 bases). V dropped 6 bases and J dropped 6 bases, with 12 bases sitting between them. The CDR3 sequence is 13 residues long. The CDR3 sequence is CASSRQRLNEQFF. DNA of the CDR3: TGTGCCAGCAGCCGACAGCGCCTCAATGAGCAGTTCTTC.

The gene calls are TRBV4-3 and TRBJ2-7, with a weak D call TRBD2 (6 bases). The CDR3 contains 16 residues. Germline-derived CDR1 and CDR2 are LGHNA and YSLEER. Trimming removed 1 base at V and 0 bases at J, with 13 bases between. The CDR3: CASSQGRRGNSYEQYF. The CDR3 DNA reads TGCGCCAGCAGCCAAGGCCGACGGGGGAACTCCTACGAGCAGTACTTC.

This clonotype has only a few counts. The chain recombines TRBV7-2 with TRBJ2-5; 8 nucleotides match TRBD2. Trimming cost V 3 bases and J 6 bases; bases outside gene matches: 9. The CDR3 sequence is 15 residues long. Per germline, CDR1 SGHTA and CDR2 FQGNSA. CDR3: CASSLRGAGFKTQYF. The CDR3 DNA is TGTGCCAGCAGCTTGCGGGGGGCGGGTTTTAAGACCCAGTACTTC.

The chain has TRBV20-1 and TRBJ1-2, with D maybe TRBD1 (5 bases). The CDR3 is 12 residues long. Per the germline V gene, CDR1 is DFQATT and CDR2 is SNEGSKA (reference sequence). V was pared by 3 bases and J by 4 bases, with 9 bases between. As DNA, the CDR3 is TGCAGTGCTAGGGGGCTTGTCTATGGCTACACCTTC. It translates to CSARGLVYGYTF.

To note about this clonotype: The junction differs from germline at one of its ends, possibly a read error. The rearrangement uses TRBV14 and TRBJ2-7; D not resolved. The J call may not be correct, given that the DNA end is closer to TRBJ2-5. This CDR3 comprises 13 residues. Germline V lookup: CDR1 SGHDN, CDR2 FVKESK. This CDR3 is CASRQDLRETQYF. The CDR3 DNA is TGTGCCAGCCGCCAAGATCTAAGAGAGACCCAGTACTTC.

The V call is TRBV7-2, the J call TRBJ2-3; D not resolved. The CDR3 is 13 amino acids. CDR1 and CDR2 (germline): SGHTA, FQGNSA. The V gene lost 7 bases and the J gene lost 4 bases, with 12 bases spanning the gap. The CDR3 spells CASTLIGSDTQYF. CDR3 nucleotides: TGTGCCAGCACCCTTATAGGGTCAGATACGCAGTATTTT. Combining the CDR3 with reference TRBV7-2 and TRBJ2-3 gives the whole variable domain GAGVSQSPSNKVTEKGKDVELRCDPISGHTALYWYRQSLGQGLEFLIYFQGNSAPDKSGLPSDRFSAERTGGSVSTLTIQRTQQEDSAVYLCASTLIGSDTQYFGPGTRLTVL.

This clonotype was found many times. The genes are TRBV7-2 and TRBJ2-3; 11 bases agree with TRBD2. The germline gives CDR1 SGHTA, CDR2 FQGNSA. The CDR3 spans 15 residues. The ends lost 4 bases at V and 1 base at J; junction bases unmatched: 1. The CDR3 reads CASSSGLAGTDTQYF. CDR3 DNA: TGTGCCAGCAGCTCGGGACTAGCGGGCACAGATACGCAGTATTTT.

This clonotype appeared a few times. This sequence joins TRBV20-1 and TRBJ2-4; D is uncertain. The J call is in doubt because the DNA end fits TRBJ2-7 better. CDR1 is DFQATT and CDR2 is SNEGSKA in the germline V gene (reference sequence). The CDR3 extends over 14 amino acids. The CDR3 spells CSAPIDGQSYEQYF. The CDR3 bases are TGCAGTGCTCCGATTGACGGGCAATCCTACGAGCAGTACTTC.

The V and J genes are TRBV18 and TRBJ2-5; D is ambiguous. V lost 8 bases to trimming and J lost 1 base, with 11 bases between them. Germline CDR1 KGHSH, CDR2 LQKENI. This CDR3 contains 13 residues. CDR3 amino acids: CASHGRSQETQYF. The CDR3 DNA sequence: TGTGCCAGCCACGGTAGATCCCAAGAGACCCAGTACTTC.

There are a few counts of this clonotype. The V call is TRBV7-2, the J call TRBJ2-1, with D perhaps TRBD1 or TRBD2 (5 bases each). The germline CDR1 and CDR2 sequences are SGHTA and FQGNSA. Trimming took off 2 bases at V and 8 bases at J, with 25 bases between the two ends. CDR3 size: 18 residues. The DNA for the CDR3 is TGTGCCAGCAGCTTAAGGGTCAGGAGTGAACTAGGGGACGATGAGCAGTTCTTC. Protein product: CASSLRVRSELGDDEQFF.

This CDR3 is CATSSGVTNTGELFF. As DNA, the CDR3 is TGTGCCACCAGCAGTGGCGTAACGAACACCGGGGAGCTGTTTTTT. The chain recombines TRBV15 with TRBJ2-2, with D uncertain. Trimming shortened V by 3 bases and J by 0 bases, and 8 bases separated the two germline ends. The germline gives CDR1 LNHNV, CDR2 YYDKDF (reference sequence). CDR3 length: 15 residues. The complete variable domain, with remaining parts taken from reference TRBV15 and TRBJ2-2, reads DAMVIQNPRYQVTQFGKPVTLSCSQTLNHNVMYWYQQKSSQAPKLLFHYYDKDFNNEADTPDNFQSRRPNTSFCFLDIRSPGLGDTAMYLCATSSGVTNTGELFFGEGSRLTVL.

This clonotype showed up many times. J is TRBJ2-7 and V is TRBV29-1, with a weak D call TRBD1 (6 bases). The CDR3 has 11 residues. V lost 6 bases and J lost 3, with 9 bases in between. Germline values: CDR1 SQVTM, CDR2 ANQGSEA. The CDR3 loop is CSVADSYEQYF. In DNA, the CDR3 is TGCAGCGTCGCGGACAGCTACGAGCAGTACTTC.

This clonotype occurred a few times. This rearrangement joins TRBV9 to TRBJ2-7; 8 bases line up with TRBD1. Germline V lookup: CDR1 SGDLS, CDR2 YYNGEE. This CDR3 has 15 amino acids. The V segment lost 4 bases and the J segment 3 bases; nucleotides outside the gene matches: 9. In nucleotides, the CDR3 is TGTGCCAGCAGCCTGGGGGTGGACAGGGTCTACGAGCAGTACTTC. It specifies CASSLGVDRVYEQYF. Filled out from reference TRBV9 and TRBJ2-7, the complete variable domain reads DSGVTQTPKHLITATGQRVTLRCSPRSGDLSVYWYQQSLDQGLQFLIQYYNGEERAKGNILERFSAQQFPDLHSELNLSSLELGDSALYFCASSLGVDRVYEQYFGPGTRLTVT.

The table lists this clonotype with a few counts. The chain recombines TRBV6-5 with TRBJ2-7, with a possible D match to TRBD2 (6 bases). V was shortened by 5 bases and J by 2 bases, with 13 bases between the two germline ends. The CDR3 sequence is 14 residues long. Looked up from germline, CDR1 is MNHEY and CDR2 is SVGAGI. The CDR3 reads CASSPRGRAYEQYF. The DNA for the CDR3 is TGTGCCAGCAGTCCGCGGGGAAGGGCCTACGAGCAGTACTTC.

Regarding this clonotype: Since a much larger clone is just one base distant, this may be a read error. The J gene is TRBJ1-2, the V gene TRBV4-1; tentatively, D is TRBD1 (5 bases). This CDR3 is built from 17 residues. Germline V gene data show CDR1 as MGHRA and CDR2 as YSYEKL. The CDR3 loop is CASSPGRQQEGIYDYTF. CDR3 coding DNA: TGCGCCAGCAGCCCTGGCAGACAGCAGGAGGGGATCTATGACTACACCTTC.

The V gene is TRBV7-2, the J gene TRBJ1-5; D ambiguous. The CDR3 totals 13 residues. V shed 7 bases and J shed 0 bases, with 7 bases lying between them. Germline V lookup: CDR1 SGHTA, CDR2 FQGNSA. CDR3 DNA: TGTGCCAGCACCAAGTATAGCAATCAGCCCCAGCATTTT. Amino acid sequence: CASTKYSNQPQHF.

The CDR3 nucleotides read TGCGCCAGCAGCCCGGGAGGACAGTCCTACGAGCAGTACTTC. It is translated as CASSPGGQSYEQYF. The V gene is TRBV5-1, the J gene TRBJ2-7; TRBD2 might be the D (7 bases). Trimming cost V 4 bases and J 1 base, with 12 bases left between them. This CDR3 comprises 14 residues. Germline V gene sequence: CDR1 SGHRS, CDR2 YFSETQ.

The count of this clonotype is one. The chain has TRBV7-2 and TRBJ1-6; no firm D call. V shed 1 base and J shed 11 bases, with 6 bases lying between them. This CDR3 contains 12 residues. Germline lookup yields CDR1 SGHTA and CDR2 FQGNSA. The CDR3 bases are TGTGCCAGCAGCTTAGAGCTGCCACCCCTCCACTTT. Protein product: CASSLELPPLHF.

The chain joins TRBV10-2 to TRBJ2-4, with 8 nucleotides matching TRBD2. The CDR3 consists of 15 residues. V was clipped by 5 bases and J by 8 bases; unmatched bases: 11. Germline V lookup: CDR1 WSHSY, CDR2 SAAADI. The CDR3: CASSPTGTSSDIQYF. The DNA for the CDR3 is TGCGCCAGCAGTCCCACCGGGACTAGTTCTGACATTCAGTACTTC.

This clonotype has a count of ten or more. The V and J genes are TRBV4-2 and TRBJ2-7; D is ambiguous. Germline CDR1 LGHNA, CDR2 YNFKEQ. The ends were cut back, 0 bases at V and 4 bases at J, with 13 bases in the middle. CDR3 length: 15 residues. The CDR3 sequence: CASSQDEGSRYEQYF. The CDR3 nucleotides are TGTGCCAGCAGCCAAGATGAAGGGTCACGTTACGAGCAGTACTTC.

The chain recombines TRBV28 with TRBJ2-5; D unclear. V gave up 4 bases and J gave up 2 bases, with 17 bases separating them. The CDR3 consists of 16 residues. Germline V gene data show CDR1 as MDHEN and CDR2 as SYDVKM. CDR3 in amino acids: CASSSLDWTDQETQYF. CDR3 nucleotides: TGTGCCAGCAGTTCTCTTGATTGGACGGATCAAGAGACCCAGTACTTC. Based on the CDR3 plus reference TRBV28 and TRBJ2-5, the full variable domain is DVKVTQSSRYLVKRTGEKVFLECVQDMDHENMFWYRQDPGLGLRLIYFSYDVKMKEKGDIPEGYSVSREKKERFSLILESASTNQTSMYLCASSSLDWTDQETQYFGPGTRLLVL.

This clonotype is a singleton in its sample. The chain couples TRBV18 to TRBJ2-3; 7 bases agree with TRBD1. The germline V gene has CDR1 KGHSH and CDR2 LQKENI. With V trimmed by 3 bases and J by 0 bases, 6 bases remained unmatched. CDR3 length equals 16 residues. The CDR3 is CASSPRDRFSTDTQYF. CDR3 in DNA: TGTGCCAGCTCACCCCGGGACAGATTTAGCACAGATACGCAGTATTTT.

This clonotype appeared a few times. The chain recombines TRBV20-1 with TRBJ2-4; 9 nucleotides align to TRBD2. V dropped 5 bases and J dropped 1; count of bases not matched to a gene: 9. This CDR3 contains 16 residues. Looked up from germline, CDR1 is DFQATT and CDR2 is SNEGSKA (reference sequence). CDR3 nucleotide sequence: TGCAGTGCTGAGCCATCCACTAGCGGGGCCAAAAACATTCAGTACTTC. Translation gives CSAEPSTSGAKNIQYF.

This chain joins TRBV7-9 and TRBJ2-3; D unclear. CDR3 length: 17 residues. V was cut by 5 bases and J by 3 bases, with 21 bases left in between. CDR1 and CDR2 (germline): SEHNR, FQNEAQ (reference sequence). The CDR3 DNA is TGTGCCAGCAGCCCTCAGACCCCTACCACAAGAACAGATACGCAGTATTTT. Amino acids: CASSPQTPTTRTDTQYF. The entire variable domain, with the rest obtained from reference TRBV7-9 and TRBJ2-3, is as follows: DTGVSQNPRHKITKRGQNVTFRCDPISEHNRLYWYRQTLGQGPEFLTYFQNEAQLEKSRLLSDRFSAERPKGSFSTLEIQRTEQGDSAMYLCASSPQTPTTRTDTQYFGPGTRLTVL.